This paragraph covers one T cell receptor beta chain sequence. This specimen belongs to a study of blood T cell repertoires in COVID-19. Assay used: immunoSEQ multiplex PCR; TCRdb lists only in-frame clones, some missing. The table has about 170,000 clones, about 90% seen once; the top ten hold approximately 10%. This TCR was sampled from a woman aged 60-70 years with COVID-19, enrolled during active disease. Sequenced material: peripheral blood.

CDR3 sequence: CASLLGGPYNEQFF. The DNA of the CDR3 is TGTGCCAGCCTCCTGGGAGGCCCCTACAATGAGCAGTTCTTC. The chain links TRBV6-5 to TRBJ2-1; perhaps TRBD2 as D (6 bases). The CDR3 totals 14 residues. Germline CDR1 and CDR2: MNHEY and SVGAGI. The V end lost 8 bases, the J end lost 2 bases, and 13 bases lay between the germline ends.